The 27 T cell receptor beta chains listed next were all sequenced from one sample in a study of T-cell reconstitution after alpha-beta-depleted transplantation in children. It was with unique molecular identifiers that the TCRbeta library was prepared. Each CDR3 protein gets one entry after TCRdb re-called the PCR reads with MiXCR. The sample lists approximately 230,000 distinct CDR3 sequences, roughly a quarter occurring once. The sequenced sample was PBMCs, mostly from graft donor cells, obtained 360 days after TCRalphabeta/CD19-depleted stem cell transplant. Source of these receptors: a female patient aged 2-9 years who had a stem cell transplant for congenital amegakaryocytic thrombocytopenia, so the T cells may come from the graft donor.

The chain links TRBV13 to TRBJ2-5; D gene ambiguous. Between the trimmed V and J ends, which lost 5 bases and 3 bases, there was a span of 4 bases. Germline CDR1 PRHDT, CDR2 FYEKMQ (reference sequence). There are 11 residues in the CDR3. The CDR3 reads CASSTEETQYF. The DNA for the CDR3 is TGTGCCAGCAGCACAGAAGAGACCCAGTACTTC.

The genes are TRBV20-1 and TRBJ2-1; D unclear. The V and J ends lost 1 base and 5 bases respectively, with 3 bases between them. Germline V gene sequence: CDR1 DFQATT, CDR2 SNEGSKA (reference sequence). CDR3 length: 11 amino acids. CDR3 nucleotides: TGCAGTGCTAGAGGAGACAATGAGCAGTTCTTC. It encodes CSARGDNEQFF.

The V call is TRBV9, the J call TRBJ2-1; 8 bases are shared with TRBD2. The CDR3 has 15 amino acids. Trimming at V came to 6 bases and at J to 4 bases, leaving 9 bases not matched to a gene. Germline V lookup: CDR1 SGDLS, CDR2 YYNGEE. In DNA, the CDR3 is TGTGCCAGCAAGCCTACTAGCGGAAAATACAATGAGCAGTTCTTC. Its translation is CASKPTSGKYNEQFF.

This clonotype was seen a few times. The V and J genes are TRBV7-9 and TRBJ2-5; TRBD1 aligns across 7 bases. Losses at the gene ends were 6 bases for V and 1 base for J; bases not matched to a gene: 5. The germline gives CDR1 SEHNR, CDR2 FQNEAQ (reference sequence). The CDR3 runs 14 residues. CDR3 loop: CASRTGTAQETQYF. The CDR3 DNA reads TGTGCCAGCAGAACCGGGACAGCCCAAGAGACCCAGTACTTC.

Only a few counts were recorded for this clonotype. The V gene is TRBV5-1, the J gene TRBJ2-1; no reliable D call. The CDR3 totals 14 residues. The ends were cut back, 0 bases at V and 7 bases at J, with 11 bases in the middle. CDR1 is SGHRS and CDR2 is YFSETQ in the germline V gene. The CDR3 nucleotides are TGCGCCAGCAGCTTGGTACTCCTTGGTAATGAGCAGTTCTTC. Its translation: CASSLVLLGNEQFF.

The genes are TRBV12-3 or TRBV12-4 and TRBJ1-5, with D possibly being TRBD1 (6 bases). This CDR3 comprises 14 residues. V was trimmed by 7 bases and J by 5 bases, leaving 15 bases between them. CDR3 DNA: TGTGCCAGCAACCTGGACAGTGCCGATCAGCCCCAGCATTTT. Residues: CASNLDSADQPQHF.

This chain joins TRBV20-1 and TRBJ1-2; D remains ambiguous. Germline V gives CDR1 DFQATT, CDR2 SNEGSKA (reference sequence). CDR3 length: 14 amino acids. V was pared by 1 base and J by 5 bases, with 14 bases between. Written as DNA, the CDR3 is TGCAGTGCTAGAGCTTGGCTATTTTGGTATGGCTACACCTTC. This encodes CSARAWLFWYGYTF.

This clonotype was counted ten times or more. The V gene is TRBV29-1, the J gene TRBJ2-5, with D uncertain. V dropped 7 bases and J dropped 4 bases, with 10 bases sitting between them. Per the germline V gene, CDR1 is SQVTM and CDR2 is ANQGSEA. CDR3 size: 11 residues. CDR3 loop: CSAGPAETQYF. The CDR3, as DNA: TGCAGCGCTGGACCGGCAGAGACCCAGTACTTC.

This clonotype was found once. The chain carries TRBV7-2 and TRBJ1-2, with D perhaps matching TRBD1 (5 bases). The CDR3 contains 13 residues. Trimming removed 8 bases at V and 2 bases at J, with 12 bases between. Per the germline V gene, CDR1 is SGHTA and CDR2 is FQGNSA. The CDR3 bases are TGTGCCAGCCTAGGGACGGGGAACTATGGCTACACCTTC. It is translated as CASLGTGNYGYTF. The whole variable domain, filled in from reference TRBV7-2 and TRBJ1-2, reads GAGVSQSPSNKVTEKGKDVELRCDPISGHTALYWYRQSLGQGLEFLIYFQGNSAPDKSGLPSDRFSAERTGGSVSTLTIQRTQQEDSAVYLCASLGTGNYGYTFGSGTRLTVV.

This clonotype was observed a few times. The rearrangement uses TRBV13 and TRBJ2-5, with 7 bases identical to TRBD1. The CDR3 has 15 residues. The germline CDR1 and CDR2 sequences are PRHDT and FYEKMQ (reference sequence). V lost 5 bases to trimming and J lost 7 bases; unmatched junction nucleotides: 13. CDR3 sequence (DNA): TGTGCCAGCAGCCCCCATTGGTCAGGGGGAGCGACCCAGTACTTC. Its protein product is CASSPHWSGGATQYF.

The chain carries TRBV3-1 and TRBJ2-7; the D gene is possibly TRBD2 (5 bases). This CDR3 is 14 amino acids long. Trimming removed 2 bases at V and 6 bases at J, with 14 bases between. From germline, CDR1 is LGHDT and CDR2 YNNKEL (reference sequence). The CDR3 bases are TGTGCCAGCAGCCAACTTTTGCGCGGGTCCGAGCAGTACTTC. Its translation: CASSQLLRGSEQYF.

This clonotype was recorded a few times. The V gene is TRBV9, the J gene TRBJ1-2; no clear D gene. CDR1 is SGDLS and CDR2 is YYNGEE in the germline V gene. There are 13 residues in the CDR3. Deletions cut 0 bases from V and 0 bases from J, with 3 bases between. The CDR3 loop reads CASSVGANYGYTF. In nucleotides, the CDR3 is TGTGCCAGCAGCGTAGGCGCTAACTATGGCTACACCTTC.

The J gene is TRBJ2-3, the V gene TRBV20-1; D gene uncertain. From germline, CDR1 is DFQATT and CDR2 SNEGSKA (reference sequence). CDR3 length equals 14 residues. The V gene lost 1 base and the J gene lost 5 bases, with 13 bases spanning the gap. DNA for the CDR3: TGCAGTGCTAGAGTAGGGTCAGCTCTAGATACGCAGTATTTT. Translation: CSARVGSALDTQYF.

This clonotype occurred a few times. V usage is TRBV29-1 and J usage is TRBJ1-1; D might be TRBD1 (6 bases). This CDR3 contains 13 residues. V was trimmed by 3 bases and J by 4 bases, leaving 12 bases between them. Germline CDR1 is SQVTM and CDR2 is ANQGSEA. The DNA for the CDR3 is TGCAGCGTTGATTTGGGACACCGCACTGAAGCTTTCTTT. Its protein product is CSVDLGHRTEAFF.

This clonotype was seen only a few times. V usage is TRBV10-3 and J usage is TRBJ2-7; D gene uncertain. The V end lost 0 bases, the J end lost 7 bases, and 19 bases lay between the germline ends. Per germline, CDR1 ENHRY and CDR2 SYGVKD. The CDR3 contains 16 residues. In nucleotides, the CDR3 is TGTGCCATCAGTGAGTCCGTCGTACAGTCATCGTGGGAGCAGTACTTC. Its translation: CAISESVVQSSWEQYF.

V is TRBV3-1 and J is TRBJ2-5; no clear D. CDR1 is LGHDT, CDR2 YNNKEL, per germline (reference sequence). Trimming cost V 1 base and J 0 bases, with 9 bases left between them. The CDR3 totals 15 residues. The CDR3: CASSQVLQYQETQYF. In nucleotides, the CDR3 is TGTGCCAGCAGCCAAGTTCTACAGTACCAAGAGACCCAGTACTTC.

The chain employs TRBV20-1 and TRBJ1-1; 8 nucleotides match TRBD1. The CDR3 is made up of 12 amino acids. J was trimmed by 6 bases and V by 5 bases; bases with no gene match: 5. Germline V gene data show CDR1 as DFQATT and CDR2 as SNEGSKA (reference sequence). The CDR3 loop is CSAYDRGPEAFF. In nucleotides, the CDR3 is TGCAGTGCTTACGACAGGGGCCCTGAAGCTTTCTTT.

This clonotype was seen a handful of times. The chain uses TRBV5-1 and TRBJ2-5, with D maybe TRBD1 (6 bases). Germline V gene data show CDR1 as SGHRS and CDR2 as YFSETQ. The CDR3 totals 15 residues. The V end was cut by 4 bases, the J end by 1 base, with 14 bases between. CDR3 protein: CASSGNGQTQETQYF. In DNA, the CDR3 is TGCGCCAGCAGCGGAAACGGACAGACCCAAGAGACCCAGTACTTC.

The chain uses TRBV2 and TRBJ2-3; D could derive from TRBD1 or TRBD2 (5 bases each). This CDR3 is 12 amino acids long. Germline lookup yields CDR1 SNHLY and CDR2 FYNNEI. Trimming shortened V by 9 bases and J by 6 bases, and 13 bases separated the two germline ends. The CDR3 reads CARGPAPDTQYF. The CDR3 DNA reads as TGTGCCAGGGGACCAGCGCCGGATACGCAGTATTTT. The full variable domain, its missing parts supplied by reference TRBV2 and TRBJ2-3, is EPEVTQTPSHQVTQMGQEVILRCVPISNHLYFYWYRQILGQKVEFLVSFYNNEISEKSEIFDDQFSVERPDGSNFTLKIRSTKLEDSAMYFCARGPAPDTQYFGPGTRLTVL.

The V gene is TRBV11-2, the J gene TRBJ2-7; weak D call: TRBD2 (7 bases). CDR1 is SGHAT, CDR2 FQNNGV, per germline. This CDR3 comprises 14 residues. V was pared by 5 bases and J by 3 bases, with 14 bases between. Written as DNA, the CDR3 is TGTGCCAGCAGCCCCGTCGGGGGGCTCTACGAGCAGTACTTC. Amino acids: CASSPVGGLYEQYF.

As to this clonotype: Since a much larger clone is just one base distant, this may be a read error. This is likely a read error, given that the CDR3 carries no conserved phenylalanine or tryptophan at its end. The rearrangement links TRBV12-3 or TRBV12-4 to TRBJ2-1; no firm D call. The CDR3 covers 13 residues. The V gene lost 5 bases and the J gene lost 7 bases, with 12 bases spanning the gap. The CDR3 DNA is TGTGCCAGCAGTGCAGTGAGTAGGAATGAGCAGTTCCTC. Translated: CASSAVSRNEQFL.

This clonotype turned up a few times. The V and J genes are TRBV28 and TRBJ1-1; D is uncertain. Per the germline V gene, CDR1 is MDHEN and CDR2 is SYDVKM. V was clipped by 4 bases and J by 4 bases, with 16 bases between them. This CDR3 is 15 amino acids long. DNA for the CDR3: TGTGCCAGCAGTTACTATACCGGTGTGGCCACTGAAGCTTTCTTT. This codes for CASSYYTGVATEAFF. The full variable domain, rest sourced from reference TRBV28 and TRBJ1-1, is DVKVTQSSRYLVKRTGEKVFLECVQDMDHENMFWYRQDPGLGLRLIYFSYDVKMKEKGDIPEGYSVSREKKERFSLILESASTNQTSMYLCASSYYTGVATEAFFGQGTRLTVV.

The chain uses TRBV5-1 and TRBJ2-3; 7 bases match TRBD2. V shed 0 bases, J shed 2 bases, and the junction held 6 bases outside the gene matches. This CDR3 comprises 16 residues. The germline V gene has CDR1 SGHRS and CDR2 YFSETQ. In nucleotides, the CDR3 is TGCGCCAGCAGCTTGGCCGTGAGCGGGGTCACAGATACGCAGTATTTT. Translating gives CASSLAVSGVTDTQYF. The variable domain in full, with the rest retrieved from reference TRBV5-1 and TRBJ2-3, is KAGVTQTPRYLIKTRGQQVTLSCSPISGHRSVSWYQQTPGQGLQFLFEYFSETQRNKGNFPGRFSGRQFSNSRSEMNVSTLELGDSALYLCASSLAVSGVTDTQYFGPGTRLTVL.

The chain joins TRBV5-1 to TRBJ2-7; D possibly corresponds to TRBD1 (6 bases). The CDR3 runs 16 residues. CDR1 is SGHRS, CDR2 YFSETQ, per germline. V was cut by 4 bases and J by 3 bases, with 20 bases left in between. The CDR3 DNA is TGCGCCAGCAGCCTAGGGACAATTCCCCCCTTCTACGAGCAGTACTTC. Protein: CASSLGTIPPFYEQYF.

Comment on this clonotype: Compared with germline, one end of the junction differs, possibly owing to a read error. The genes are TRBV11-1 and TRBJ1-5, with D maybe TRBD1 (5 bases). The CDR3 length is 19 residues. Germline values: CDR1 SGHAT, CDR2 FQDESV (reference sequence). The CDR3 loop is CATSFLFVSWFGATQPQHF. The CDR3 DNA follows: TGTGCCACCAGCTTTTTGTTCGTAAGTTGGTTCGGGGCGACTCAGCCCCAGCATTTT.

With respect to this clonotype: A junction end diverges from the germline sequence, so it may reflect a read error. The rearrangement links TRBV29-1 to TRBJ2-3; 10 nucleotides match TRBD2. The CDR3 is 15 residues long. Germline assignment: CDR1 SQVTM and CDR2 ANQGSEA. CDR3 in DNA: TGCAGCGTTGTTGAGACTAGCGGGTCCACAGATACGCAGTGTTTT. Protein product: CSVVETSGSTDTQCF.

Only a few counts were recorded for this clonotype. The rearrangement uses TRBV20-1 and TRBJ2-1; the D gene is possibly TRBD1 (6 bases). CDR3 length: 14 amino acids. Trimming removed 3 bases at V and 3 bases at J, with 12 bases between. Germline CDR1 DFQATT, CDR2 SNEGSKA (reference sequence). The CDR3 DNA sequence: TGCAGTGCTAGTTTGGACAGAAACTACAATGAGCAGTTCTTC. Its translation is CSASLDRNYNEQFF.